This TCR beta chain was sequenced for a study of shared clonotypes between healthy human individuals. Regarding the study as a whole: The study found lower generation probabilities in non-shared clonotypes than in those shared by all four donors.

This CDR3 has 16 amino acids. V lost 2 bases and J 4 bases, leaving 17 bases between the germline ends. Germline V gene data show CDR1 as SGHRS and CDR2 as YFSETQ. CD45RO negativity and positive selection for CCR7 defined naive CD8 cells, a population that excluded terminally differentiated effector memory CD45RA+ cells. Assay: immunoSEQ multiplex PCR; the TCRdb copy retains only in-frame clones and omits some. Among about 2.1 million clones, around 93% were seen once, and the ten largest hold under 2%. Notes on this clone: Its matching antigen is unknown.

The rearrangement links TRBV5-1 to TRBJ2-3, with D tentatively TRBD2 (6 bases). Sequencing was done on a sample of naive CD8+ T cells from PBMCs. The clonotype was recovered from a man younger than 35 in good health. Some clones in this sample may be carry-over from other donors' samples. CDR3 protein: CASSFRWEEGPDTQYF. As DNA, the CDR3 is TGCGCCAGCAGCTTTAGATGGGAGGAGGGCCCAGATACGCAGTATTTT.